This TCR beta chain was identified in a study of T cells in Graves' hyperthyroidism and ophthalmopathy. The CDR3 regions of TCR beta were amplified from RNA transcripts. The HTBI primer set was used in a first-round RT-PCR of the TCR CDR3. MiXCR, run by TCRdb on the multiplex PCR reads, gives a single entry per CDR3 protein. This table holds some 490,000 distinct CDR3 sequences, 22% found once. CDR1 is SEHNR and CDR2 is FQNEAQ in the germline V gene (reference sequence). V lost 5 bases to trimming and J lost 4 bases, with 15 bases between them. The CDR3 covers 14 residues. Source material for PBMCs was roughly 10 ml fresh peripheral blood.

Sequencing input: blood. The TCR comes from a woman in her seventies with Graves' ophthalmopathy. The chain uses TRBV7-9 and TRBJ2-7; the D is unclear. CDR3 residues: CASSQDRITYEQYF. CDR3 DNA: TGTGCCAGCAGCCAAGATCGTATAACGTACGAGCAGTACTTC.